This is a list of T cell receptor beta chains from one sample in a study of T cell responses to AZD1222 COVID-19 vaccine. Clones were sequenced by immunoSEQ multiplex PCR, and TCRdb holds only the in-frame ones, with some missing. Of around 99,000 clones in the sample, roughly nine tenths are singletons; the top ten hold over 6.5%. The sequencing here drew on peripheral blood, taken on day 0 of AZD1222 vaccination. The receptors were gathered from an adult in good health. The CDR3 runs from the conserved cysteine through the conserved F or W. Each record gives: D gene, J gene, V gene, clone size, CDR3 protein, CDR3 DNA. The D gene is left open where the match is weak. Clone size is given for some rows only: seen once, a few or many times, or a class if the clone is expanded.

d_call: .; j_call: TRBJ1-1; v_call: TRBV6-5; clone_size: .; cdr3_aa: CASSLDRLNTEAFF; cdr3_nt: TGTGCCAGCAGCCTAGACAGACTGAACACTGAAGCTTTCTTT
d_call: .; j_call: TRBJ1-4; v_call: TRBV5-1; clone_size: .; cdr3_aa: CASSLERTATNEKLFF; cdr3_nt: TGCGCCAGCAGCTTGGAGAGGACCGCAACTAATGAAAAACTGTTTTTT
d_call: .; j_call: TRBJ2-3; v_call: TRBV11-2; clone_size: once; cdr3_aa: CASSPTTGTDTQYF; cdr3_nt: TGTGCCAGCAGCCCTACTACAGGCACAGATACGCAGTATTTT
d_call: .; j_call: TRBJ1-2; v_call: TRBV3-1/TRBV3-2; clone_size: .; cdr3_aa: CASSQERGYTF; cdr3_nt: TGTGCCAGCAGCCAAGAAAGGGGCTACACCTTC
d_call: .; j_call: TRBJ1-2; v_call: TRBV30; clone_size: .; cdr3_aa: CAWSGLGDYGYTF; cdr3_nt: TGTGCCTGGAGTGGATTGGGGGATTATGGCTACACCTTC
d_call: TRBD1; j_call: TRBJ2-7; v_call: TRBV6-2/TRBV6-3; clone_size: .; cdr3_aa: CASSVPGTGAYEQYF; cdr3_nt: TGTGCCAGCAGTGTGCCCGGGACAGGGGCCTACGAGCAGTACTTC
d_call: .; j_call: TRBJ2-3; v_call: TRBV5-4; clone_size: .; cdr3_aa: CASSQRSTDTQYF; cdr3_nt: TGTGCCAGCAGCCAACGTAGCACAGATACGCAGTATTTT
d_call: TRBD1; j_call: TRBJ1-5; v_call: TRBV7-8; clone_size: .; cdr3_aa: CASSPTRQGFQPQHF; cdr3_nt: TGTGCCAGCAGCCCTACTCGACAGGGATTTCAGCCCCAGCATTTT
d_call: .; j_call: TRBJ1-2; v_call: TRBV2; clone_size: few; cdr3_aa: CASSPQVSYGYTF; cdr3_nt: TGTGCCAGCAGTCCCCAGGTCAGCTATGGCTACACCTTC
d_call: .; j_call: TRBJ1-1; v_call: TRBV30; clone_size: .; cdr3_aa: CAWSRVGGSTEAFF; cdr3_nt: TGTGCCTGGAGTCGAGTTGGGGGGAGTACTGAAGCTTTCTTT
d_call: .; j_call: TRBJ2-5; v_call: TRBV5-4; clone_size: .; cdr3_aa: CASSLGDPYQETQYF; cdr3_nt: TGTGCCAGCAGCTTGGGGGACCCCTACCAAGAGACCCAGTACTTC
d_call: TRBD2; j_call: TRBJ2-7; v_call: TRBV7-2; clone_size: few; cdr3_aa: CASSTIIGLASEQYF; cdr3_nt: TGTGCCAGCAGCACAATTATCGGACTAGCCAGCGAGCAGTACTTC
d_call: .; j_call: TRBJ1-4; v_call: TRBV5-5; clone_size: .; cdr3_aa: CASRVGGPNEKLFF; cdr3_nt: TGTGCCAGCAGGGTCGGGGGCCCTAATGAAAAACTGTTTTTT
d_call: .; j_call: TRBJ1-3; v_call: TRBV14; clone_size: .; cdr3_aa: CASSQKDWSSGNTIYF; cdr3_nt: TGTGCCAGCAGCCAGAAAGACTGGAGCTCTGGAAACACCATATATTTT
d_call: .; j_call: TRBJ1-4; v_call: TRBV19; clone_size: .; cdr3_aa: CASSMAPGWEKLFF; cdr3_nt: TGTGCCAGTAGTATGGCCCCGGGCTGGGAAAAACTGTTTTTT
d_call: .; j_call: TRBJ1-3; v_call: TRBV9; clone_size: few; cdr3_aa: CASSASIQGEPVYF; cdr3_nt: TGTGCCAGCAGCGCCTCTATACAGGGAGAGCCCGTATATTTT
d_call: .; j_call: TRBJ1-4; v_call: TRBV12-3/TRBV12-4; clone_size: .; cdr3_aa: CASSLLSGAELFF; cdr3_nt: TGTGCCAGCAGTTTATTATCCGGGGCCGAACTGTTTTTT
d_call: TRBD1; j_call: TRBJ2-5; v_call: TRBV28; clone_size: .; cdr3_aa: CASSGGTGARETQYF; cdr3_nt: TGTGCCAGCAGTGGGGGGACAGGGGCGAGGGAGACCCAGTACTTC
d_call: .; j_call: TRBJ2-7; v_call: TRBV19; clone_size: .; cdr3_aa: CASSMTPAGEQYF; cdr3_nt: TGTGCCAGTAGTATGACCCCAGCCGGCGAGCAGTACTTC
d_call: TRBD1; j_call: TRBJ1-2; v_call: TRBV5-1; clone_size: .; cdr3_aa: CASSLAEGQSSRLYGYTF; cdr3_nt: TGCGCCAGCAGCTTGGCCGAGGGACAGTCTAGCCGCCTCTATGGCTACACCTTC
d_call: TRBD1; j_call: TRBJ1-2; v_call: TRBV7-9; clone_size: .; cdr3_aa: CASSWGQSEGYTF; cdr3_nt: TGTGCCAGCAGCTGGGGACAGTCGGAGGGCTACACCTTC
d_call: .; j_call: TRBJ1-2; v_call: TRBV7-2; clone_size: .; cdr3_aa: CASSSPFGVGGYTF; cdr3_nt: TGTGCCAGCAGCTCTCCTTTCGGGGTGGGAGGCTACACCTTC
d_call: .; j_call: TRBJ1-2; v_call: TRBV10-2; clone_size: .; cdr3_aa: CASSEDTNYGYTF; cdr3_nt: TGCGCCAGCAGTGAGGACACTAACTATGGCTACACCTTC
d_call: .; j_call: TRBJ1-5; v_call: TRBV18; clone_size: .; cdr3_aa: CASSPAEGGTGQPQHF; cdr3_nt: TGTGCCAGCTCACCGGCGGAGGGAGGGACTGGGCAGCCCCAGCATTTT
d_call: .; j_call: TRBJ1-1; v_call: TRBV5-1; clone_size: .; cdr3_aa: CASNGGGPLTEAFF; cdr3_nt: TGCGCCAGCAATGGGGGGGGCCCGCTCACTGAAGCTTTCTTT
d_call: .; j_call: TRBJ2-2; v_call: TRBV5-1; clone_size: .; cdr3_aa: CASSLGGGSGELFF; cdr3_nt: TGCGCCAGCAGCTTGGGGGGCGGATCCGGGGAGCTGTTTTTT
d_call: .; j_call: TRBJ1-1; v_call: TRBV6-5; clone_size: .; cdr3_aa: CASRRLARDTEAFF; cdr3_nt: TGTGCCAGCAGGCGCTTAGCCCGGGACACTGAAGCTTTCTTT